This T cell receptor beta chain was obtained from a study of T cells in localized non-small cell lung cancer. TCRdb's table, derived via immunoSEQ multiplex PCR, lists solely in-frame clones and lacks some. The sample has about 8,200 clones, over 50% seen once. The CDR3 is 15 amino acids. Trimming removed 6 bases from V and 8 bases from J; junction bases left unmatched: 12. The germline V gene encodes CDR1 SGHNT and CDR2 YENEEA. This chain connects TRBV11-3 to TRBJ2-1; 8 bases match TRBD2. The sequencing used lymph node tissue, collected before any cancer treatment. This TCR was sampled from a male donor older than 55 with stage I squamous cell lung carcinoma. CDR3 residues: CASSRGLVLTDEQFF. CDR3 DNA: TGTGCCAGCAGTCGGGGACTAGTATTAACCGATGAGCAGTTCTTC.